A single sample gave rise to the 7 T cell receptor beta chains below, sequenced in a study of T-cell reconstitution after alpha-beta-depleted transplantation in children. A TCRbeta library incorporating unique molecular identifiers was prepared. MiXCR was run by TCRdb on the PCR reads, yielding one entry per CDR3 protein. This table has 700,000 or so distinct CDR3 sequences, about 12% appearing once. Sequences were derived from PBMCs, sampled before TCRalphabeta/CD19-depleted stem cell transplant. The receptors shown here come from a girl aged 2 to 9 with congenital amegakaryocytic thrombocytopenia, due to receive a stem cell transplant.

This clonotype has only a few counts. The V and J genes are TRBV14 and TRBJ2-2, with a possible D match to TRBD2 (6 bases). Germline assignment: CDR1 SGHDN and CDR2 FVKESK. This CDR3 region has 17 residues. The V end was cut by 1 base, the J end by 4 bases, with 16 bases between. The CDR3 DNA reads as TGTGCCAGCAGCCAAGGCCCGGGACTTCCGAGCACCGGGGAGCTGTTTTTT. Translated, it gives CASSQGPGLPSTGELFF.

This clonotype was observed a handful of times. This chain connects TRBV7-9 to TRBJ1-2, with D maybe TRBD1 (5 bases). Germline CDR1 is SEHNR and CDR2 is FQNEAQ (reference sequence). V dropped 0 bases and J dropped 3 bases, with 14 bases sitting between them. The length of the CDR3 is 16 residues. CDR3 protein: CASSLAHGRGDYGYTF. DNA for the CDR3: TGTGCCAGCAGCTTAGCGCACGGGAGGGGCGACTATGGCTACACCTTC.

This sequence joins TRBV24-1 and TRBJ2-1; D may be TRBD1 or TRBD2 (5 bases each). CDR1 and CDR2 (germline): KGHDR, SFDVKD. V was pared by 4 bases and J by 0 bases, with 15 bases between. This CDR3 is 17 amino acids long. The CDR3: CATSDPARDHSYNEQFF. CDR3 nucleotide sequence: TGTGCCACCAGTGACCCAGCCCGGGACCACTCCTACAATGAGCAGTTCTTC.

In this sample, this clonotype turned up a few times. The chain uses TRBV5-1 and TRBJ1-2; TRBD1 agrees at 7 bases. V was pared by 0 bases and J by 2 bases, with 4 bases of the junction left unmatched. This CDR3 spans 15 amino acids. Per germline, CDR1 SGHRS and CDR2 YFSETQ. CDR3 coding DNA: TGCGCCAGCAGCTTGGTGGCAGGGGGGAACTATGGCTACACCTTC. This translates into CASSLVAGGNYGYTF.

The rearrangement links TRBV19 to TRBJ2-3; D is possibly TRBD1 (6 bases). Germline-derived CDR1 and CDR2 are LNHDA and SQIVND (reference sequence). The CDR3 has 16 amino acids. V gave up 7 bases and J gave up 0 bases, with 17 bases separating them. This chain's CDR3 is CASMSAGALSTDTQYF. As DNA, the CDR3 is TGTGCCAGTATGTCGGCAGGGGCGCTCAGCACAGATACGCAGTATTTT.

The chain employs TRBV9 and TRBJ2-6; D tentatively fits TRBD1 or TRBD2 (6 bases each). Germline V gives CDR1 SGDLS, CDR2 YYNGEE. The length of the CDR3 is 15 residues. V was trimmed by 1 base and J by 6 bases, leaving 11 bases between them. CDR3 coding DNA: TGTGCCAGCAGCGTAACGGGGGCTGAGGCCAACGTCCTGACTTTC. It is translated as CASSVTGAEANVLTF.

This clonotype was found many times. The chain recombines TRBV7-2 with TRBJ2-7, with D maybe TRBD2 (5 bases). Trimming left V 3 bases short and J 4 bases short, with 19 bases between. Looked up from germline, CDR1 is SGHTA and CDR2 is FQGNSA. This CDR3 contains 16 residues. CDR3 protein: CASSLGLVRVLYEQYF. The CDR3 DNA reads TGTGCCAGCAGCTTGGGCCTTGTGCGGGTCCTGTACGAGCAGTACTTC.